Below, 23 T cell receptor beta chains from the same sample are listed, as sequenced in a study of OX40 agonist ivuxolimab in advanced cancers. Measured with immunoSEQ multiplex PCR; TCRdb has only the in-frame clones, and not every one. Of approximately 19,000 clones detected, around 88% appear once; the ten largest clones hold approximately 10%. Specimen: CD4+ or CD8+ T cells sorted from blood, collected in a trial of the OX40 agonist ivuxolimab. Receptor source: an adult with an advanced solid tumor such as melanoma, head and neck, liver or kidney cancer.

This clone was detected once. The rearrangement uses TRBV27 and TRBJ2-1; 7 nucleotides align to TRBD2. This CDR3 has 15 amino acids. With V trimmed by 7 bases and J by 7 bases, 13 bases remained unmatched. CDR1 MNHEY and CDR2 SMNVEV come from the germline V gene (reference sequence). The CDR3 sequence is CASKLAGDIRNEQFF. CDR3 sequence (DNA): TGTGCCAGCAAGCTGGCGGGAGATATCAGGAATGAGCAGTTCTTC.

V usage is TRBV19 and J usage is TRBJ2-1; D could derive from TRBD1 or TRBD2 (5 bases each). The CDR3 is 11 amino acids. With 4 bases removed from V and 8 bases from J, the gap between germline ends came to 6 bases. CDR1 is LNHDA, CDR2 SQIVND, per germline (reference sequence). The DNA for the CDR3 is TGTGCCAGTAGTAGAGGGGATGAGCAGTTCTTC. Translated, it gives CASSRGDEQFF.

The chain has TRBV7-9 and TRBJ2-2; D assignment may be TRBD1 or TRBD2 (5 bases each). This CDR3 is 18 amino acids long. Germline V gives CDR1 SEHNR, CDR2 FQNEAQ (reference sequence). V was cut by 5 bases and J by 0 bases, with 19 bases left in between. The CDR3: CASSRWGRGLANTGELFF. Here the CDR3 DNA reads TGTGCCAGCAGCCGTTGGGGGAGAGGGCTCGCGAACACCGGGGAGCTGTTTTTT.

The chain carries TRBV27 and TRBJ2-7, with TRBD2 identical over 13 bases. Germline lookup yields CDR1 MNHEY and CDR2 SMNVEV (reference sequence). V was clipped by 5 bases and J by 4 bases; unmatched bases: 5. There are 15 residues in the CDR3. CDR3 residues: CASSRTSGSQYEQYF. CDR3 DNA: TGTGCCAGCAGTCGGACTAGCGGGAGCCAATACGAGCAGTACTTC.

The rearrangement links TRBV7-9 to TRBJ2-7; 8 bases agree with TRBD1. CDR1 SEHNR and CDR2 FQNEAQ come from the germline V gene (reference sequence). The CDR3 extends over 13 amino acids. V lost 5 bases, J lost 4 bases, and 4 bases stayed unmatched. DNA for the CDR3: TGTGCCAGCAGCCGGACAGGGCAATACGAGCAGTACTTC. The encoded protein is CASSRTGQYEQYF.

The CDR3 nucleotides are TGCGCCAGCAGCCTCAAAGTCCTCCCTCGACTAGCGGGAATTTCGAACACCGGGGAGCTGTTTTTT. This sequence encodes CASSLKVLPRLAGISNTGELFF. The chain couples TRBV4-3 to TRBJ2-2, with TRBD2 identical over 11 bases. The CDR3 runs 22 residues. Germline trimming cut 4 bases from V and 0 bases from J; bases unmatched to any gene: 19. In germline, CDR1 is LGHNA, CDR2 YSLEER.

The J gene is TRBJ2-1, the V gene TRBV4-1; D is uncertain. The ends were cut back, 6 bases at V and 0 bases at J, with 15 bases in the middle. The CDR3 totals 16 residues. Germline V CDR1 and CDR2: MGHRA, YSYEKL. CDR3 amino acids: CASSNLGSSSYNEQFF. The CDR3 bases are TGCGCCAGCAGTAACCTGGGTTCGAGCTCCTACAATGAGCAGTTCTTC.

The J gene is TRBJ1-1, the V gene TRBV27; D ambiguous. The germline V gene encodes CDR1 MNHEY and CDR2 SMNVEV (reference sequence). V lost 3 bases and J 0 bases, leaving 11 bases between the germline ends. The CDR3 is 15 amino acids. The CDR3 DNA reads TGTGCCAGCAGTTTTGTTAGGGAGGTGAACACTGAAGCTTTCTTT. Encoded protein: CASSFVREVNTEAFF.

The CDR3 DNA sequence: TGTGCCAGCTCACCAGAACTAGCAGGGGAGCAGTTCTTC. This codes for CASSPELAGEQFF. The rearrangement links TRBV18 to TRBJ2-1, with D perhaps matching TRBD2 (6 bases). Per germline, CDR1 KGHSH and CDR2 LQKENI. This CDR3 region has 13 residues. V lost 2 bases and J lost 10, with 12 bases in between. Using reference TRBV18 and TRBJ2-1 for the parts outside the CDR3, the full variable domain is NAGVMQNPRHLVRRRGQEARLRCSPMKGHSHVYWYRQLPEEGLKFMVYLQKENIIDESGMPKERFSAEFPKEGPSILRIQQVVRGDSAAYFCASSPELAGEQFFGPGTRLTVL.

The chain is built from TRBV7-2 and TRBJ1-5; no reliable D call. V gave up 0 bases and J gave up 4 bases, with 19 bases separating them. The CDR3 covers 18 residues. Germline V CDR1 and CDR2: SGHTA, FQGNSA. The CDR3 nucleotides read TGTGCCAGCAGCTTAGCTTCCGGGTGGACGGTTGGGAATCAGCCCCAGCATTTT. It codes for CASSLASGWTVGNQPQHF.

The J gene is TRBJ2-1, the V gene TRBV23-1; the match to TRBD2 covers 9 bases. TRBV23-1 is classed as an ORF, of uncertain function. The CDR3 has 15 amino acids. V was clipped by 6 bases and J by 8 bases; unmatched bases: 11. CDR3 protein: CASRTGTSFCYEQFF. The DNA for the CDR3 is TGCGCCAGCAGAACCGGGACTAGCTTCTGCTATGAGCAGTTCTTC.

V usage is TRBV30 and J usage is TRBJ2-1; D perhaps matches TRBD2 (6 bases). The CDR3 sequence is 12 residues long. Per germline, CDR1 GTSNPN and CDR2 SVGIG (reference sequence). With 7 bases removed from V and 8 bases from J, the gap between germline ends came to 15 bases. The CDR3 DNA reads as TGTGCCTTGAGGAGGGCCTTGGATGAGCAGTTCTTC. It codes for CALRRALDEQFF.

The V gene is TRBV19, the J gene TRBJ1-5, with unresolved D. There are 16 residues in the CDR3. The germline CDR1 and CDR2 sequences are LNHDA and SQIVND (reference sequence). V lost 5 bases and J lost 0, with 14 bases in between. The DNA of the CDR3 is TGTGCCAGTAGTGCTCACAGTCTGTATAGCAATCAGCCCCAGCATTTT. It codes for CASSAHSLYSNQPQHF.

The CDR3 DNA reads as TGTGCCAGCAGCTGGGATCAATTTAACTATGGCTACACCTTC. Its translation is CASSWDQFNYGYTF. J is TRBJ1-2 and V is TRBV7-9; D remains unclear. CDR1 SEHNR and CDR2 FQNEAQ come from the germline V gene (reference sequence). V lost 4 bases and J lost 1, with 10 bases in between. This CDR3 spans 14 amino acids.

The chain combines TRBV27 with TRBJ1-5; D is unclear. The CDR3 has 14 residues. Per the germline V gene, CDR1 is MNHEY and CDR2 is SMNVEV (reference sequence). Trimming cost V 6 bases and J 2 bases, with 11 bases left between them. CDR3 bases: TGTGCCAGCAGCCGTTTCGGGGGCAATCAGCCCCAGCATTTT. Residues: CASSRFGGNQPQHF.

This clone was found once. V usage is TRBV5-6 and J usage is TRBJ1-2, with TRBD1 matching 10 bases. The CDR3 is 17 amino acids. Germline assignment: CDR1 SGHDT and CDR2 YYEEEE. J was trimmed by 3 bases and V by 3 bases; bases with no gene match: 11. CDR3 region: CASSSRDRGEFHYGYTF. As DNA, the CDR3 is TGTGCCAGCAGCTCCCGGGACAGGGGTGAATTTCACTATGGCTACACCTTC.

The CDR3 spells CASSAGATVYNSPLHF. The CDR3 nucleotides read TGTGCCAGCAGTGCGGGAGCTACGGTGTATAATTCACCCCTCCACTTT. This chain joins TRBV6-1 and TRBJ1-6; D ambiguous. V was shortened by 4 bases and J by 4 bases, with 14 bases between the two germline ends. From germline, CDR1 is MNHNS and CDR2 SASEGT. The CDR3 extends over 16 amino acids.

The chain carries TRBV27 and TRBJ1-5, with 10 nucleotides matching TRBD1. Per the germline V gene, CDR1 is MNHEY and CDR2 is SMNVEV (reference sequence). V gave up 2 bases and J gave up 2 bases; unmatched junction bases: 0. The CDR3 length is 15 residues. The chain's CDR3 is CASSLGTGGNQPQHF. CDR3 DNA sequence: TGTGCCAGCAGTTTAGGGACAGGGGGCAATCAGCCCCAGCATTTT.

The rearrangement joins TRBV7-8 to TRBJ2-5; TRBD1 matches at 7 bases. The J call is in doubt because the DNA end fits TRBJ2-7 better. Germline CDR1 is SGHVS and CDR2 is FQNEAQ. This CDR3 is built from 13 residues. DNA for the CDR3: TGTGCCAGCAGCTGGGACAGTTCCTACGAGCAGTACTTC. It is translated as CASSWDSSYEQYF.

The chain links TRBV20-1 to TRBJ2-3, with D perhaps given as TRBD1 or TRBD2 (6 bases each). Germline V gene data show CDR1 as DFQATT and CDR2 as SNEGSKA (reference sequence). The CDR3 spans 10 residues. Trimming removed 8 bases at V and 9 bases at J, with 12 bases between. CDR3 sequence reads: CSIKGGTQYF. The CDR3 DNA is TGCAGTATCAAAGGGGGGACGCAGTATTTT.

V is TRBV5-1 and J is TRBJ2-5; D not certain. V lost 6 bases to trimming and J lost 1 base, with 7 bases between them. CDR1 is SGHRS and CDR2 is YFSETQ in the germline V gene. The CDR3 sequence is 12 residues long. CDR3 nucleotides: TGCGCCAGCATTGGCCTCCAAGAGACCCAGTACTTC. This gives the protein CASIGLQETQYF.

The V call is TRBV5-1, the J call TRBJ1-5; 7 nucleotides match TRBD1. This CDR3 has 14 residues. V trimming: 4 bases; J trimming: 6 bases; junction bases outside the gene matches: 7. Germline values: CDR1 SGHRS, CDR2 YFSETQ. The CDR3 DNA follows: TGCGCCAGCAGCCCCAGGGGGATTGGTCAGCCCCAGCATTTT. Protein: CASSPRGIGQPQHF.

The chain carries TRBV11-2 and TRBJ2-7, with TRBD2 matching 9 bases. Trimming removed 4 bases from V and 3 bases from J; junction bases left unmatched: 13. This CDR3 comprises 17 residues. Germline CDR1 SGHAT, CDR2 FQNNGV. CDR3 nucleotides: TGTGCCAGCAGCTGGGTGGGCGAGGCGGGAGGGGACTACGAGCAGTACTTC. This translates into CASSWVGEAGGDYEQYF.